This T cell receptor (beta chain) was documented in a study of blood T cells in healthy people across ages. Study conclusions and caveats: Unsorted PBMCs prevented conclusive naive versus antigen-experienced comparison. In these data, TCR beta diversity tracked strongly with naive T cell percentage. In the absence of known donor CMV status, changes in expanded clonotypes were possibly confounded.

A J-beta primer mix and a sample-barcoded 5' primer were used in a second PCR of about 7 to 12 cycles. Each cDNA molecule carried a tag from a template-switch adaptor that contained 12 random nucleotides. TCRdb processed the 5' RACE reads anew with MiXCR; each CDR3 protein has one entry. Of roughly 800,000 distinct CDR3 sequences in the sample, roughly 60% are singletons; the top ten hold about 20%. This clonotype was seen just once. What it recognizes is unknown. Germline lookup yields CDR1 SGHRS and CDR2 YFSETQ. V was clipped by 3 bases and J by 7 bases; unmatched bases: 14. The CDR3 spans 18 residues.

This chain links TRBV5-1 with TRBJ1-6, with 9 bases identical to TRBD1. Sequencing used blood. This TCR came from a man aged 25-45 years in good health. DNA for the CDR3: TGCGCCAGCAGCTGGGGGTTGCGGGACAGGGATCCGAATTCACCCCTCCACTTT. Translated, it gives CASSWGLRDRDPNSPLHF.